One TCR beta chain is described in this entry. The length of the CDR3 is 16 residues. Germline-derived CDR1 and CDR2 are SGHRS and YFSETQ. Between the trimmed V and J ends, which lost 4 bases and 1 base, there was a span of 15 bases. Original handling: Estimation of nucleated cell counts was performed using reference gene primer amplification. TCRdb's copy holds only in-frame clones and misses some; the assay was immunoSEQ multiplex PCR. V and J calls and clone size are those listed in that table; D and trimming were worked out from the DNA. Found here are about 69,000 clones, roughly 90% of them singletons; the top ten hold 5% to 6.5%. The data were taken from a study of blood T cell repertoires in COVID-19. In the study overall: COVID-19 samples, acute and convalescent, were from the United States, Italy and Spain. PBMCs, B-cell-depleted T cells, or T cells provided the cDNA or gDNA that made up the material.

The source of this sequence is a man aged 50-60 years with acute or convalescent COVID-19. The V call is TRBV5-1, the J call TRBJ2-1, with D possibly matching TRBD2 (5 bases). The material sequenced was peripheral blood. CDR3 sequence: CASSISDSYSYNEQFF. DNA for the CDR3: TGCGCCAGCAGCATATCGGACTCCTATTCCTACAATGAGCAGTTCTTC. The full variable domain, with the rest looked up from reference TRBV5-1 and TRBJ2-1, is KAGVTQTPRYLIKTRGQQVTLSCSPISGHRSVSWYQQTPGQGLQFLFEYFSETQRNKGNFPGRFSGRQFSNSRSEMNVSTLELGDSALYLCASSISDSYSYNEQFFGPGTRLTVL.